This T cell receptor (beta chain) was obtained from a study of T cells after yellow fever vaccination. Trimming shortened V by 4 bases and J by 0 bases, and 3 bases separated the two germline ends. The V gene's germline CDR1 is SNHLY and CDR2 FYNNEI. There are 12 residues in the CDR3. This clonotype was observed many times. A single record per CDR3 protein comes from TCRdb applying MiXCR to the 5' RACE reads. The repertoire holds a few hundred thousand distinct CDR3 sequences, with approximately 3.8% as singletons. This TCR came from a man between 18 and 35 years old who received the YFV17D yellow fever vaccine. The chain employs TRBV2 and TRBJ1-1; D is uncertain. The sample was PBMCs, taken on the day of the yellow fever booster vaccination. This CDR3 reads CASSVVNTEAFF. As DNA, the CDR3 is TGTGCCAGCAGTGTTGTGAACACTGAAGCTTTCTTT.